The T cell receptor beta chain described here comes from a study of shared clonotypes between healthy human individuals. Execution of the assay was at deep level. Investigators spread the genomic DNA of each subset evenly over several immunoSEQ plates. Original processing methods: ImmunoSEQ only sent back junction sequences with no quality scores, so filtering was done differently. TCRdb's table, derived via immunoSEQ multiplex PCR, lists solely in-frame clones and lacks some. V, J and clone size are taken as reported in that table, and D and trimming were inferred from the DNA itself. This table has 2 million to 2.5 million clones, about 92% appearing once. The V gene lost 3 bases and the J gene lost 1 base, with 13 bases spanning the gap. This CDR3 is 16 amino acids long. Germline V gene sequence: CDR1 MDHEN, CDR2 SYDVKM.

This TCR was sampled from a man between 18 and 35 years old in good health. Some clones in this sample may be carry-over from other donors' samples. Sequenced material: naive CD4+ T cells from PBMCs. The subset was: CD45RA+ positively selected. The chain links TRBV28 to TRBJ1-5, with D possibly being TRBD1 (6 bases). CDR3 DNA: TGTGCCAGCAGTTTCGCAGGACAGCAGAGCAATCAGCCCCAGCATTTT. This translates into CASSFAGQQSNQPQHF.